This TCR beta chain was identified in a study of PD-1 blockade in classical Hodgkin lymphoma. Study-level information: The nivolumab dose that patients received was 3 mg/kg, given intravenously every 2 weeks.

Following autologous stem cell transplantation, relapse occurred in every patient, and exposure to brentuximab vedotin varied. Sequencing was performed with immunoSEQ multiplex PCR; in TCRdb, only in-frame clones are kept and a portion is missing. Among about 41,000 clones listed, 65% to 80% were seen once. J was trimmed by 3 bases and V by 6 bases; bases with no gene match: 7. The CDR3 covers 16 residues. The germline V gene has CDR1 MNHNY and CDR2 SVGAGI (reference sequence). The chain links TRBV6-6 to TRBJ2-7; TRBD2 matches at 14 bases. The sample consisted of peripheral blood mononuclear cells (PBMCs), taken at baseline. The TCR originated in a human donor with classical Hodgkin lymphoma. The CDR3 DNA follows: TGTGCCAGCAGGGCGGGACTAGCGGGAGTCAGCTACGAGCAGTACTTC. Amino acids: CASRAGLAGVSYEQYF.